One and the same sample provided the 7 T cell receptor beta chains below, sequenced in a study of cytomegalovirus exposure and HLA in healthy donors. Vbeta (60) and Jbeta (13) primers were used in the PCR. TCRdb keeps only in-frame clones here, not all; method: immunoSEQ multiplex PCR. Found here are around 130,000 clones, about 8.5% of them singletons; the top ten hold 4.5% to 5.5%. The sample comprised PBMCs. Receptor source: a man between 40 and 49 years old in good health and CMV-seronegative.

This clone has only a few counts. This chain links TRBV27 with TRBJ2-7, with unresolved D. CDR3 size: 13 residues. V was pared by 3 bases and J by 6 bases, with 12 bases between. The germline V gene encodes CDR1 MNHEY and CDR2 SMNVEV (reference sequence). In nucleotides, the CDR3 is TGTGCCAGCAGTTTTTCCGGGTCGGGCGAGCAGTACTTC. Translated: CASSFSGSGEQYF.

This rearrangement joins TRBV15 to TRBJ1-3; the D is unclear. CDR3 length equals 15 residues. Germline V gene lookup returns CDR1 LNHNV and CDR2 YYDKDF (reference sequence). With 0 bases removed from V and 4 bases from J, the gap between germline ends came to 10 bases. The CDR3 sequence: CATSRDPRSGNTIYF. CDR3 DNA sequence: TGTGCCACCAGCAGAGATCCAAGGAGCGGAAACACCATATATTTT.

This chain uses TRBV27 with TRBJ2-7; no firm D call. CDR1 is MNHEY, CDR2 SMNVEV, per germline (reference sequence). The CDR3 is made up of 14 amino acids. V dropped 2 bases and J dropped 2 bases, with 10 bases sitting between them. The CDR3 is CASSLVPRAYEQYF. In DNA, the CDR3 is TGTGCCAGCAGTTTAGTCCCGAGAGCCTACGAGCAGTACTTC.

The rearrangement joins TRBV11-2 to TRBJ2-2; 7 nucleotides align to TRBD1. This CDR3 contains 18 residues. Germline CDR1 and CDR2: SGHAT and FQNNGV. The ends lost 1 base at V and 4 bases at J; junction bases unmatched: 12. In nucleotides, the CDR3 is TGTGCCAGCAGCTTAGGGTTCCTGGGACAGTTTCTCACCGGGGAGCTGTTTTTT. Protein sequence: CASSLGFLGQFLTGELFF.

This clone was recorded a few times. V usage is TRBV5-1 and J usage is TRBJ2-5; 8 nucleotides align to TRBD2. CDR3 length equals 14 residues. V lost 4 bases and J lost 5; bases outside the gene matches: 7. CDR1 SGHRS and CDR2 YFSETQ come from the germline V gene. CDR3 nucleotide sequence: TGCGCCAGCAGCCCCGGACTAGCTTACGAGACCCAGTACTTC. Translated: CASSPGLAYETQYF.

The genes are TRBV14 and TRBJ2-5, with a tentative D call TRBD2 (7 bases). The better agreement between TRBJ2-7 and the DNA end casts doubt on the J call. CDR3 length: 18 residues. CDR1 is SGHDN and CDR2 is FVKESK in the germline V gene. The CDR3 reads CASSQGWGLAVSSYEQYF. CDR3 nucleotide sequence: TGTGCCAGCAGCCAAGGATGGGGGCTAGCGGTTAGCTCCTACGAGCAGTACTTC.

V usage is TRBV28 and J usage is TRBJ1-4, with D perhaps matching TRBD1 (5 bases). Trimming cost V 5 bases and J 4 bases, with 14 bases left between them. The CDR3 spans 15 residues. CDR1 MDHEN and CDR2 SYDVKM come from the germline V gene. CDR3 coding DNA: TGTGCCAGCAGTCCCATGGGGCTTCTTAATGAAAAACTGTTTTTT. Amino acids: CASSPMGLLNEKLFF.